This is a list of T cell receptor beta chains from one sample in a study of shared clonotypes between healthy human individuals. Data came from immunoSEQ multiplex PCR; TCRdb stores just in-frame clones and leaves some out. The sample records about 2 million clones, 90% to 95% being singletons. The specimen sequenced was naive CD4+ T cells sorted from blood. The source of these receptors is a man younger than 30 in good health. The CDR3 runs from the conserved cysteine through the conserved F or W. D genes are given only for firm matches. Some rows have no size entry. The others give once, few or many, or a class for an expanded clone.

d_call: NA; clone_size: NA; v_call: TRBV6-5; cdr3_length: 13; j_call: TRBJ1-2; cdr3_aa: CASSLPAYGGYTF; cdr3_nt: TGTGCCAGCAGCCTACCGGCTTACGGTGGCTACACCTTC
d_call: NA; clone_size: NA; v_call: TRBV18; cdr3_length: 13; j_call: TRBJ2-7; cdr3_aa: CASSPPGSYEQYF; cdr3_nt: TGTGCCAGCTCACCTCCGGGGAGCTACGAGCAGTACTTC
d_call: TRBD1; clone_size: once; v_call: TRBV2; cdr3_length: 14; j_call: TRBJ1-6; cdr3_aa: CAGGTGPYNSPLHF; cdr3_nt: TGTGCCGGCGGGACAGGGCCCTATAATTCACCCCTCCACTTT
d_call: TRBD1; clone_size: NA; v_call: TRBV5-1; cdr3_length: 16; j_call: TRBJ1-3; cdr3_aa: CASSPGQGNSAGLIYF; cdr3_nt: TGCGCCAGCAGTCCGGGACAGGGGAATAGTGCCGGACTTATATATTTT
d_call: TRBD2; clone_size: NA; v_call: TRBV2; cdr3_length: 16; j_call: TRBJ2-7; cdr3_aa: CASSRFGTSGDHEQYF; cdr3_nt: TGTGCCAGCAGCCGCTTTGGGACTAGCGGGGACCACGAGCAGTACTTC
d_call: NA; clone_size: NA; v_call: TRBV29-1; cdr3_length: 13; j_call: TRBJ2-2; cdr3_aa: CSVEGGHTGELFF; cdr3_nt: TGCAGCGTTGAAGGTGGGCACACCGGGGAGCTGTTTTTT
d_call: TRBD2; clone_size: NA; v_call: TRBV6-1; cdr3_length: 14; j_call: TRBJ2-7; cdr3_aa: CASRRLAGIYEQYF; cdr3_nt: TGTGCCAGCAGAAGACTAGCGGGGATTTACGAGCAGTACTTC
d_call: NA; clone_size: NA; v_call: TRBV10-1; cdr3_length: 13; j_call: TRBJ1-5; cdr3_aa: CASSESGVQPQHF; cdr3_nt: TGCGCCAGCAGTGAGTCGGGGGTCCAGCCCCAGCATTTT
d_call: TRBD2; clone_size: NA; v_call: TRBV6-4; cdr3_length: 16; j_call: TRBJ2-5; cdr3_aa: CASRMVLAGGEETQYF; cdr3_nt: TGTGCCAGCAGGATGGTACTAGCGGGAGGTGAAGAGACCCAGTACTTC
d_call: TRBD2; clone_size: NA; v_call: TRBV5-1; cdr3_length: 15; j_call: TRBJ2-7; cdr3_aa: CASRYRDYSSYEQYF; cdr3_nt: TGCGCCAGCAGATACCGGGACTATAGCTCCTACGAGCAGTACTTC
d_call: NA; clone_size: NA; v_call: TRBV30; cdr3_length: 11; j_call: TRBJ2-2; cdr3_aa: CAWTVTGELFF; cdr3_nt: TGTGCCTGGACAGTGACCGGGGAGCTGTTTTTT
d_call: TRBD2; clone_size: NA; v_call: TRBV10-2; cdr3_length: 15; j_call: TRBJ2-3; cdr3_aa: CARPAGGASTDTQYF; cdr3_nt: TGCGCCAGACCAGCGGGGGGGGCTAGCACAGATACGCAGTATTTT
d_call: NA; clone_size: NA; v_call: TRBV2; cdr3_length: 12; j_call: TRBJ1-2; cdr3_aa: CASGGQGVGYTF; cdr3_nt: TGTGCCAGCGGGGGGCAGGGTGTCGGCTACACCTTC
d_call: NA; clone_size: once; v_call: TRBV28; cdr3_length: 13; j_call: TRBJ2-1; cdr3_aa: CATHPGSSNEQFF; cdr3_nt: TGTGCCACCCACCCGGGGAGTTCAAATGAGCAGTTCTTC
d_call: TRBD1; clone_size: NA; v_call: TRBV4-3; cdr3_length: 16; j_call: TRBJ1-5; cdr3_aa: CASSRETGIANQPQHF; cdr3_nt: TGCGCCAGCAGCCGAGAGACAGGGATTGCCAATCAGCCCCAGCATTTT
d_call: NA; clone_size: NA; v_call: TRBV5-1; cdr3_length: 16; j_call: TRBJ2-1; cdr3_aa: CASSFPSAPGGNEQFF; cdr3_nt: TGCGCCAGCAGCTTCCCCAGCGCCCCAGGAGGGAATGAGCAGTTCTTC
d_call: NA; clone_size: NA; v_call: TRBV4-1; cdr3_length: 14; j_call: TRBJ2-7; cdr3_aa: CASSQPGSSYEQYF; cdr3_nt: TGCGCCAGCAGCCAACCGGGGTCCTCCTACGAGCAGTACTTC
d_call: NA; clone_size: NA; v_call: TRBV28; cdr3_length: 12; j_call: TRBJ2-2; cdr3_aa: CASSFPRGELFF; cdr3_nt: TGTGCCAGCAGTTTCCCCCGCGGGGAGCTGTTTTTT
d_call: NA; clone_size: NA; v_call: TRBV6-1; cdr3_length: 15; j_call: TRBJ2-3; cdr3_aa: CASTLRGRVADTQYF; cdr3_nt: TGTGCCAGCACCCTCCGAGGACGAGTGGCAGATACGCAGTATTTT
d_call: NA; clone_size: NA; v_call: TRBV5-6; cdr3_length: 16; j_call: TRBJ2-5; cdr3_aa: CASSSAQDRPGETQYF; cdr3_nt: TGTGCCAGCAGCTCCGCTCAAGACAGGCCGGGGGAGACCCAGTACTTC
d_call: NA; clone_size: NA; v_call: TRBV7-6; cdr3_length: 15; j_call: TRBJ1-5; cdr3_aa: CASSLLGQTNQPQHF; cdr3_nt: TGTGCCAGCAGCTTATTAGGTCAAACTAATCAGCCCCAGCATTTT
d_call: NA; clone_size: NA; v_call: TRBV2; cdr3_length: 13; j_call: TRBJ1-4; cdr3_aa: CASRDGWNEKLFF; cdr3_nt: TGTGCCAGCCGGGATGGGTGGAATGAAAAACTGTTTTTT
d_call: NA; clone_size: NA; v_call: TRBV5-6; cdr3_length: 12; j_call: TRBJ1-1; cdr3_aa: CASHLGRAEAFF; cdr3_nt: TGTGCCAGCCACCTGGGCAGGGCTGAAGCTTTCTTT
d_call: NA; clone_size: NA; v_call: TRBV9; cdr3_length: 13; j_call: TRBJ1-6; cdr3_aa: CASSTGPNGALHF; cdr3_nt: TGTGCCAGCAGCACCGGACCAAACGGGGCCCTCCACTTT
d_call: NA; clone_size: NA; v_call: TRBV29-1; cdr3_length: 13; j_call: TRBJ1-1; cdr3_aa: CSVEPGGRTEAFF; cdr3_nt: TGCAGCGTTGAACCGGGTGGGAGGACTGAAGCTTTCTTT
d_call: NA; clone_size: NA; v_call: TRBV27; cdr3_length: 15; j_call: TRBJ1-1; cdr3_aa: CASSFLNPRNTEAFF; cdr3_nt: TGTGCCAGCAGTTTCCTAAACCCGAGGAACACTGAAGCTTTCTTT